This TCR beta chain was captured by sequencing in a study of T cell responses to AZD1222 COVID-19 vaccine. Germline CDR1 SGHNT, CDR2 YYREEE (reference sequence). The CDR3 spans 11 residues. V gave up 2 bases and J gave up 10 bases, with 7 bases separating them. Whole-study results and caveats: Donors skewed white British and female; clonal diversity was possibly underestimated. Of spike-specific TCRs, nearly half reportedly target regions left unmutated in variants. Only a handful of AZD1222 recipients, roughly six in all, had baseline seropositivity. Among vaccine-associated CD4 TCRs, coverage spanned spike, with dominance at 160-218 and 743-854.

Regarding this clone: Its antigen remains unidentified.

Profiling relied on immunoSEQ multiplex PCR, and the TCRdb table lists in-frame clones only, not all of them. The sample carries around 66,000 clones, roughly 78% recorded once. Sequences were derived from peripheral blood, sampled on day 0 of MenACWY control vaccination. The sequence was collected from an adult in good health. This sequence joins TRBV5-4 and TRBJ2-1; D gene ambiguous. The CDR3 DNA is TGTGCCAGCAGCTTCGGCCGAGAGCAGTTCTTC. Its translation: CASSFGREQFF.